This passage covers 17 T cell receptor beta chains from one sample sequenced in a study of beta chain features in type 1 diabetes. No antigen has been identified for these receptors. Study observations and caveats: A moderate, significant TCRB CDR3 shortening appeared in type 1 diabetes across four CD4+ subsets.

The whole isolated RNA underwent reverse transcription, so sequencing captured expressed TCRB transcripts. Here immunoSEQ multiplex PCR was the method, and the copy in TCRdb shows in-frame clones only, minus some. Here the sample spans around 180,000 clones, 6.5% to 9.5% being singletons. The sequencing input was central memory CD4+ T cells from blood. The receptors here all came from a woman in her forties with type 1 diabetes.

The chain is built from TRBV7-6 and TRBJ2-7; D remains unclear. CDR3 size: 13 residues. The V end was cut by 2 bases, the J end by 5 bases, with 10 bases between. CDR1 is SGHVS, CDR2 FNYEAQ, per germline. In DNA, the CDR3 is TGTGCCAGCAGCTTAACAATCACAGACGAGCAGTACTTC. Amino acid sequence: CASSLTITDEQYF. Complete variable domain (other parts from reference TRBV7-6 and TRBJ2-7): GAGVSQSPRYKVTKRGQDVALRCDPISGHVSLYWYRQALGQGPEFLTYFNYEAQQDKSGLPNDRFSAERPEGSISTLTIQRTEQRDSAMYRCASSLTITDEQYFGPGTRLTVT.

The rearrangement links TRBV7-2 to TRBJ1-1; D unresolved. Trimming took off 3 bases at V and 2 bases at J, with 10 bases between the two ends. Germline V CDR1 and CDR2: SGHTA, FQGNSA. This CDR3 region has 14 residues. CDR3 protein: CASSFGRSNTEAFF. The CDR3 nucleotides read TGTGCCAGCAGCTTTGGCCGTTCTAACACTGAAGCTTTCTTT.

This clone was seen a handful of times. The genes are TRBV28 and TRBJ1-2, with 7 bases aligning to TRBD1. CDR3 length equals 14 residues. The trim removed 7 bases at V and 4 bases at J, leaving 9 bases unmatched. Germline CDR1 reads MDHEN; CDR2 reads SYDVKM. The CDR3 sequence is CASTRDSFIYGYTF. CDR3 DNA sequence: TGTGCCAGCACTCGGGACAGCTTCATCTATGGCTACACCTTC.

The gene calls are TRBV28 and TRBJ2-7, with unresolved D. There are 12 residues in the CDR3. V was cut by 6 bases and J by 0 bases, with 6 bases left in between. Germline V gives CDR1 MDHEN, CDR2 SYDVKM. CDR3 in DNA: TGTGCCAGCAGCCCTAGCTCCTACGAGCAGTACTTC. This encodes CASSPSSYEQYF.

The CDR3 protein is CASVRGHNYGYTF. The CDR3 DNA reads TGTGCCAGTGTCAGGGGGCATAACTATGGCTACACCTTC. The chain combines TRBV27 with TRBJ1-2; 8 bases are shared with TRBD1. Germline CDR1 and CDR2: MNHEY and SMNVEV (reference sequence). V lost 9 bases, J lost 1 base, and 4 bases stayed unmatched. This CDR3 is 13 amino acids long.

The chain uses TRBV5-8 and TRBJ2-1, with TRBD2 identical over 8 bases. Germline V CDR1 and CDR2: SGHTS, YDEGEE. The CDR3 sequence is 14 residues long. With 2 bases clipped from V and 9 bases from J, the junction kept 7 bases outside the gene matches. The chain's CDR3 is CASSLSGGGSEQFF. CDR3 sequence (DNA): TGTGCCAGCAGCTTAAGCGGGGGAGGGAGTGAGCAGTTCTTC.

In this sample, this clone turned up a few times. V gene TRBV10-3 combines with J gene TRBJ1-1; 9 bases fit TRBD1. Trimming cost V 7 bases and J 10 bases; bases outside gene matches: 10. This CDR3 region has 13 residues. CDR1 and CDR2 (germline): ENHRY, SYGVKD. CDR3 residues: CAIKGQGDVGAFF. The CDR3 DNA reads TGTGCCATCAAGGGACAGGGCGACGTCGGAGCTTTCTTT.

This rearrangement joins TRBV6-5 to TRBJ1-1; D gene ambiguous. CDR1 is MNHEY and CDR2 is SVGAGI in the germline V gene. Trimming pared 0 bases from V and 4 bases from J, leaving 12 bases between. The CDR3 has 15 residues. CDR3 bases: TGTGCCAGCAGTTACTCGAATGAGGGAGGCACTGAAGCTTTCTTT. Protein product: CASSYSNEGGTEAFF.

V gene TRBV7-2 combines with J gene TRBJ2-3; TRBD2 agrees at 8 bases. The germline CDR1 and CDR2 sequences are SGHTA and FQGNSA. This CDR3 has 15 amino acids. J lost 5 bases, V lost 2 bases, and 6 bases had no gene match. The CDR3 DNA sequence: TGTGCCAGCAGCTTAAGGCGGGGGGCAGAAGATACGCAGTATTTT. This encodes CASSLRRGAEDTQYF.

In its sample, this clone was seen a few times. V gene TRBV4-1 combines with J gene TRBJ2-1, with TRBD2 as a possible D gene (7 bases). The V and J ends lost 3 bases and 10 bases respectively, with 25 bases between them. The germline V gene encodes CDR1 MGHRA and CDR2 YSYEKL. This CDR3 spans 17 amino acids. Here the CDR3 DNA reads TGCGCCAGCAGCCACCCTCGGGGGGCCACTCCTCCACGGGAGCAGTTCTTC. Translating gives CASSHPRGATPPREQFF.

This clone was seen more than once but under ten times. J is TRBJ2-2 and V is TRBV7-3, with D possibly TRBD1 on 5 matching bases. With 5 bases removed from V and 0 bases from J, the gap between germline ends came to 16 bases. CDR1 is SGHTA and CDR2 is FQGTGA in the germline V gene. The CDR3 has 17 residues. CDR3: CASSNSPQGPNTGELFF. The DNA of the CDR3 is TGTGCCAGCAGCAACAGCCCGCAGGGTCCGAACACCGGGGAGCTGTTTTTT.

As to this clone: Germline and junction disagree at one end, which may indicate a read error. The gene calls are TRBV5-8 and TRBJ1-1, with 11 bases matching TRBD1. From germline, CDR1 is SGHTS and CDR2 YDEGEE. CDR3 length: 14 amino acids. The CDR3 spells CASSRRDRGTEAFF. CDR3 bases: TGCGCCAGCAGCCGACGGGACAGGGGGACTGAAGCTTTCTTT.

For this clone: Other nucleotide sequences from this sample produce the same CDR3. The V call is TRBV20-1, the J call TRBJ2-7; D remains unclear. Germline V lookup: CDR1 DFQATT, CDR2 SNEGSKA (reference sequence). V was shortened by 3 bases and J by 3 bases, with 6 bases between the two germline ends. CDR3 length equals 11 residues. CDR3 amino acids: CSASRSYEQYF. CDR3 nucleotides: TGCAGTGCTAGCCGGAGCTACGAGCAGTACTTC.

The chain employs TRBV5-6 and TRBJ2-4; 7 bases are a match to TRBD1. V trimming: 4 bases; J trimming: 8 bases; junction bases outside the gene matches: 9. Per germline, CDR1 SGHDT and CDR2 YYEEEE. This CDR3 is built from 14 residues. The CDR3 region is CASSRDPQGDIQYF. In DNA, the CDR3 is TGTGCCAGCAGCCGGGACCCCCAGGGGGACATTCAGTACTTC.

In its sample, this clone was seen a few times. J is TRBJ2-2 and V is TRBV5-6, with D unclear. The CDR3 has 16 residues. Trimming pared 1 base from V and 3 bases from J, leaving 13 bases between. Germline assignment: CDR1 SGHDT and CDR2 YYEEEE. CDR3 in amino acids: CASSLWVLDYTGELFF. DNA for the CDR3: TGTGCCAGCAGCTTGTGGGTCCTAGATTACACCGGGGAGCTGTTTTTT.

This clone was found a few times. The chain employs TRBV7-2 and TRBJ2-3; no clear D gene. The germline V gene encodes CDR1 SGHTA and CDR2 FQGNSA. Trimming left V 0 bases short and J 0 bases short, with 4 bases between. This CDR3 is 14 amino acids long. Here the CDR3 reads CASSLAASTDTQYF. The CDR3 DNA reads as TGTGCCAGCAGCTTAGCAGCGAGCACAGATACGCAGTATTTT.

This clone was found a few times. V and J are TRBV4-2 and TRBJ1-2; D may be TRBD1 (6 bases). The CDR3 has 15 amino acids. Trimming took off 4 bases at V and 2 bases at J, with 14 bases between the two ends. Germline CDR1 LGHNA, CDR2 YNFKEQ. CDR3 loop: CASSPRQALNYGYTF. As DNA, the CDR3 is TGTGCCAGCAGCCCCCGACAGGCCTTAAACTATGGCTACACCTTC.